This record concerns one T cell receptor beta chain sequence. This sample is part of a study of blood T cell repertoires in COVID-19. Study-level information: Sites across the United States, Italy and Spain contributed samples from acute and convalescent COVID-19. Sources were T cells, B-cell-depleted T cells, or PBMCs; the material itself was cDNA or gDNA.

V was clipped by 0 bases and J by 2 bases; unmatched bases: 4. The CDR3 length is 15 residues. CDR1 is SGHRS and CDR2 is YFSETQ in the germline V gene. Authors' data handling: Estimation of nucleated cell counts was performed using reference gene primer amplification. The protocol was immunoSEQ multiplex PCR, while the TCRdb copy is restricted to in-frame clones and leaves out a portion. V, J and clone size are those of that table, while D and trimming were read from the DNA. The sample includes 45,000 to 65,000 clones, 87% seen only once; the top ten take 7.8%. This receptor was taken from a man aged 45-65 years with active COVID-19. Specimen: peripheral blood. This rearrangement joins TRBV5-1 to TRBJ2-5; 7 bases line up with TRBD1. The CDR3 region has the DNA TGCGCCAGCAGCTTGGTGGGGACAGAGCAAGAGACCCAGTACTTC. This sequence encodes CASSLVGTEQETQYF.